This TCR beta chain came from a study of human T cells and chemical hapten exposure. General study results and limits: Counts of TCRs above 1 in 1000 frequency stayed unchanged with DPC sensitization. The formation of large CDR3 similarity clusters by expanded TCRs significantly exceeded that of controls.

Looked up from germline, CDR1 is LGHNA and CDR2 is YNFKEQ. The J segment lost 9 bases and the V segment lost 0 bases, leaving 7 bases of the junction unmatched. This CDR3 comprises 15 residues. Individual cDNA molecules received unique molecular identifiers in the library. MiXCR was run by TCRdb on the RACE reads, yielding one entry per CDR3 protein. The sample comprises about 190,000 distinct CDR3 sequences, under 25% of which are singletons, and under 2.5% rests with the top ten. This clonotype was found a few times. Its antigen remains unidentified. The time point denotes: patch test 3, about 24 weeks after DPC sensitization. Treatment denoted: therapeutic diphenylcyclopropenone sensitization with weekly scalp DPC. People who gave samples had alopecia, were 18 to 70 years old, and were suitable for DPC.

V gene TRBV4-2 combines with J gene TRBJ2-5; 10 nucleotides agree with TRBD2. The material sequenced was whole blood, taken in connection with sensitization to the hapten diphenylcyclopropenone (DPC). This TCR came from a woman in her thirties or forties with alopecia areata. Some clones in this sample may be carry-over from other donors' samples. The CDR3 loop is CASSQEAGGPRAQYF. The CDR3 DNA reads TGTGCCAGCAGCCAAGAAGCGGGAGGGCCTAGGGCCCAGTACTTC.